The clone carrying this TCR beta chain was found many times. Its antigen is still unknown. The read terminates 3 residues ahead of where the CDR3 ends, so the germline J gene completes it. The data are from a study of T cell clonality in common variable immunodeficiency. Assay used: immunoSEQ multiplex PCR; TCRdb lists only in-frame clones, some missing. The sample has about 43,000 clones, none seen only once. Overall study results and limits: What drives increased CVID clonality needs T cell subpopulation sequencing. Reportedly, TCR beta sequences from common variable immunodeficiency showed fewer deletions and N-nucleotide insertions. Compared with controls, CVID subjects had fewer shared TCRbeta clones. Compared with healthy controls, CVID subjects showed increased TCRbeta clonality, mostly in about a third.

V trimming: 6 bases; J trimming: 6 bases; junction bases outside the gene matches: 10. The CDR3 runs 13 residues. Germline CDR1 DFQATT, CDR2 SNEGSKA (reference sequence). The rearrangement joins TRBV20-1 to TRBJ2-5; 7 nucleotides align to TRBD2. The sequenced material came from peripheral blood mononuclear cells. This TCR was sampled from a person between 18 and 75 years old in good health. CDR3 bases read: TGCAGTGCCTCTACTACTAGCGCAAAGACC. As protein: CSASTTSAKT. The entire CDR3 is CSASTTSAKTQYF.